This T cell receptor (beta chain) was captured in a study of cytomegalovirus exposure and HLA in healthy donors. Study as a whole: In a previous analysis, around 120 million unique TCR beta sequences were found from 150 million to 200 million T cells.

This clone was found once. Its antigen is unknown. The study ran its PCR with 60 Vbeta and 13 Jbeta primers. The protocol was immunoSEQ multiplex PCR, while the TCRdb copy is restricted to in-frame clones and leaves out a portion. Counted here are some 96,000 clones, approximately 78% occurring once; the ten biggest clones make up approximately 0.83%. General study points: Most of the TCR beta V segments (in an earlier analysis) were productive either about 87% or about 30% of the time. In a later analysis, DRB1 alleles had the most associated TCRs; HLA-C alleles the fewest.

V was trimmed by 0 bases and J by 0 bases, leaving 11 bases between them. Germline V gene lookup returns CDR1 MGHRA and CDR2 YSYEKL. The CDR3 is 16 amino acids. The TCR originated in an older woman in good health and CMV-seronegative. The chain links TRBV4-1 to TRBJ1-2, with D possibly TRBD1 on 5 matching bases. The sequenced sample was PBMCs. The CDR3 bases are TGCGCCAGCAGCCAAGATGCAAGGGGTACTAACTATGGCTACACCTTC. It translates to CASSQDARGTNYGYTF.